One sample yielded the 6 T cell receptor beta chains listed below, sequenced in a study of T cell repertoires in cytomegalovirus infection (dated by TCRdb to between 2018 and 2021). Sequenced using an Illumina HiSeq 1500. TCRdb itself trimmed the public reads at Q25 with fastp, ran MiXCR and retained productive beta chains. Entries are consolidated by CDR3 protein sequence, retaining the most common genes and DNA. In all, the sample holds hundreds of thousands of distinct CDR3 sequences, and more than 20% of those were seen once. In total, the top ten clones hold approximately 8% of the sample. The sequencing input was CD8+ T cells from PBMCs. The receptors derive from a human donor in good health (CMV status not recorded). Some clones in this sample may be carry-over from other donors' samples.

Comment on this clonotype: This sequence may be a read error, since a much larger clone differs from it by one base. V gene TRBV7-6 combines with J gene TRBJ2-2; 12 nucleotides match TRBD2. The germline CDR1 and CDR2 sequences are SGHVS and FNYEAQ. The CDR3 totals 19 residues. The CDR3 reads CASNLPPSGGESNTGELFF. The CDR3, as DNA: TGTGCCAGCAACTTACCCCCTAGCGGGGGGGAAAGTAACACCGGGGAGCTGTTTTTT. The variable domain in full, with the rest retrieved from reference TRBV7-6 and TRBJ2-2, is GAGVSQSPRYKVTKRGQDVALRCDPISGHVSLYWYRQALGQGPEFLTYFNYEAQQDKSGLPNDRFSAERPEGSISTLTIQRTEQRDSAMYRCASNLPPSGGESNTGELFFGEGSRLTVL.

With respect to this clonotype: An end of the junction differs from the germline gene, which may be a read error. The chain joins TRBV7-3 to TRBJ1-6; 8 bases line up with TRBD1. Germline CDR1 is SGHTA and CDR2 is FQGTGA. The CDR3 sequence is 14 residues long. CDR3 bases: TGTGCCAGCAGCTTAGGACAGGGTAATTCACTCCTCCACTTT. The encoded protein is CASSLGQGNSLLHF.

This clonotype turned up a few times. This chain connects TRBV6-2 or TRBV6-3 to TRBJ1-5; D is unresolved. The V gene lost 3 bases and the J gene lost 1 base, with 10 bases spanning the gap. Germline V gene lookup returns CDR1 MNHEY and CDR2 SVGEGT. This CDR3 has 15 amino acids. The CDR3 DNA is TGTGCCAGCAGTTATGGAAAAGGGAGCAATCAGCCCCAGCATTTT. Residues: CASSYGKGSNQPQHF.

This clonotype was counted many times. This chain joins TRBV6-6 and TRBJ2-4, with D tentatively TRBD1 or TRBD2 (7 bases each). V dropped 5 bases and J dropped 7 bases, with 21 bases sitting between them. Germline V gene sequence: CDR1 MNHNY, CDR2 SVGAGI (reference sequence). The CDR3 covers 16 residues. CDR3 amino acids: CASSTDREGSWNIQYF. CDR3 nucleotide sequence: TGTGCCAGCAGTACCGACAGGGAGGGTTCTTGGAACATTCAGTACTTC.

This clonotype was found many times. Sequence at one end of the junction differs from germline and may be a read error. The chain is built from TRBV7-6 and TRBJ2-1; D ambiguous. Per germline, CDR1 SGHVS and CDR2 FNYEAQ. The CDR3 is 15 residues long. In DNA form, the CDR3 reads TGTGCTAGCAGCCCCACAAGAGAGAGTTACAATGAGCAGTTCTTC. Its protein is CASSPTRESYNEQFF.

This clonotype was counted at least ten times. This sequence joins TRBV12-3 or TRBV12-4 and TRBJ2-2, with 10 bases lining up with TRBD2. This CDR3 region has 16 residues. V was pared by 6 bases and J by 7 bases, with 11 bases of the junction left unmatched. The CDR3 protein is CASSPGAGGPLGELFF. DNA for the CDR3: TGTGCCAGCAGCCCAGGAGCGGGGGGGCCTCTCGGGGAGCTGTTTTTT.